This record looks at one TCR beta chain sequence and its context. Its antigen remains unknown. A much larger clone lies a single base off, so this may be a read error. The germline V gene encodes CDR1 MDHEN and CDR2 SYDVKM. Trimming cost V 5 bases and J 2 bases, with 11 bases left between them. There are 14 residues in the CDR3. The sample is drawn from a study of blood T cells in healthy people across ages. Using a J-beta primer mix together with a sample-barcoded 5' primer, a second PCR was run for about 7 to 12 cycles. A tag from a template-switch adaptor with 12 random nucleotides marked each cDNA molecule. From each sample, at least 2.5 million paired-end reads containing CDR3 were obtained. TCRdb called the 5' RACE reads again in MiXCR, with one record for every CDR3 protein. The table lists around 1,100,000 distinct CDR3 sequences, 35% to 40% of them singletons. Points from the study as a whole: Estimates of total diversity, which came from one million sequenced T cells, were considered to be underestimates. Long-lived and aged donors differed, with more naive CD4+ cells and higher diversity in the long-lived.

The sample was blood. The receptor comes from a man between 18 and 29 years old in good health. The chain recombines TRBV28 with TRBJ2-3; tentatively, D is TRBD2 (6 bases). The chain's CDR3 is CASSRDLTTDTQYF. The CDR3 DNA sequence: TGTGCCAGCAGTCGGGACTTAACCACAGATACGCAGTATTTT.